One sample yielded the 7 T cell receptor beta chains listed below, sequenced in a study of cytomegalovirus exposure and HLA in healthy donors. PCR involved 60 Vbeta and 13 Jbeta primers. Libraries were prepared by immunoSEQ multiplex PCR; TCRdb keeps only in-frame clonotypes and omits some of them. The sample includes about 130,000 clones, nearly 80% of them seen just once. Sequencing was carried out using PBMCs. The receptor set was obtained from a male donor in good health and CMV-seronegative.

CDR3 in DNA: TGTGCCACCAGCAGACGACTAGCGGGGGGGGAGACCCAGTACTTC. The encoded protein is CATSRRLAGGETQYF. This chain connects TRBV15 to TRBJ2-5, with 14 nucleotides matching TRBD2. Germline values: CDR1 LNHNV, CDR2 YYDKDF (reference sequence). The CDR3 loop spans 15 amino acids. Unmatched junction bases numbered 1, after V lost 2 bases and J lost 5 bases.

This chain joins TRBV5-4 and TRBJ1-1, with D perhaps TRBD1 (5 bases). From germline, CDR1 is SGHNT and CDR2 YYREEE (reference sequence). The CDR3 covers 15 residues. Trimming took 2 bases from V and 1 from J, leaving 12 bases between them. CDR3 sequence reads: CASSLPGDRNTEAFF. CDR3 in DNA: TGTGCCAGCAGCTTACCCGGAGACAGGAACACTGAAGCTTTCTTT.

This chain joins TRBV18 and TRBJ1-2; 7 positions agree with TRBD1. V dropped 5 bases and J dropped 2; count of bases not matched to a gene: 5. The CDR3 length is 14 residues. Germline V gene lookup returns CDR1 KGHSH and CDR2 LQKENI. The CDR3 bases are TGTGCCAGCTCATCATTACAGGGGAACTATGGCTACACCTTC. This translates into CASSSLQGNYGYTF.

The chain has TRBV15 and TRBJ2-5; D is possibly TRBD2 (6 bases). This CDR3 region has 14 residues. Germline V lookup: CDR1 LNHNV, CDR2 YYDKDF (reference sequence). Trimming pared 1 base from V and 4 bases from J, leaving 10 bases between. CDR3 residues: CATSRGRERETQYF. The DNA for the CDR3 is TGTGCCACCAGCAGAGGCCGGGAGAGAGAGACCCAGTACTTC. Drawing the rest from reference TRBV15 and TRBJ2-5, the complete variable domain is DAMVIQNPRYQVTQFGKPVTLSCSQTLNHNVMYWYQQKSSQAPKLLFHYYDKDFNNEADTPDNFQSRRPNTSFCFLDIRSPGLGDTAMYLCATSRGRERETQYFGPGTRLLVL.

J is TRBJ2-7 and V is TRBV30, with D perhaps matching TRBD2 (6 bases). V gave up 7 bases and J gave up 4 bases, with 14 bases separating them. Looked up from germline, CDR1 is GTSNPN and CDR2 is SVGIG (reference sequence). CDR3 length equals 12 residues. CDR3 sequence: CASSGLGYEQYF. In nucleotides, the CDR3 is TGTGCCTCTTCGGGACTTGGGTACGAGCAGTACTTC.

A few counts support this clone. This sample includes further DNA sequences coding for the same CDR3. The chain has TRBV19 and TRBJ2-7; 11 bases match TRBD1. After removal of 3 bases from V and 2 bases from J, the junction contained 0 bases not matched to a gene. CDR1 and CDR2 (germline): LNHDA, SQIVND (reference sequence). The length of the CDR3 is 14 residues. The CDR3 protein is CASSMGQGAYEQYF. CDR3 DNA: TGTGCCAGTAGTATGGGACAGGGGGCCTACGAGCAGTACTTC.

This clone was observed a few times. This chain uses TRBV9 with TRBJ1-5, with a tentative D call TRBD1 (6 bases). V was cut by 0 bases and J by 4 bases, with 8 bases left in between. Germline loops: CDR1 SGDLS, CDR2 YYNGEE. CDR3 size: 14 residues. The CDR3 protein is CASSVGTVNQPQHF. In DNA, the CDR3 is TGTGCCAGCAGCGTAGGGACAGTGAATCAGCCCCAGCATTTT.